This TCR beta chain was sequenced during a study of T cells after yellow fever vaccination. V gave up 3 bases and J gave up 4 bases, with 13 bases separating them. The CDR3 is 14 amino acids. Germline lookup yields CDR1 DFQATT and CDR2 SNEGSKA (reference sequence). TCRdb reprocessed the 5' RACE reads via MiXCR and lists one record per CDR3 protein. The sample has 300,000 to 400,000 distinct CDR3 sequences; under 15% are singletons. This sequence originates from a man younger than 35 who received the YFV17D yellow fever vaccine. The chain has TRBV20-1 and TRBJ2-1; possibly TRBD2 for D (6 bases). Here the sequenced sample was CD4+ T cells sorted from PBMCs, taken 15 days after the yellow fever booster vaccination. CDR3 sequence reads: CSARAGTGYNEQFF. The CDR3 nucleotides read TGCAGTGCTAGGGCCGGGACTGGGTACAATGAGCAGTTCTTC.